This is a list of T cell receptor beta chains from one sample in a study of a mutant IDH1 vaccine in newly diagnosed glioma. Using immunoSEQ multiplex PCR, the repertoire was profiled, and TCRdb retains in-frame clones only, with some absent. The sample holds fewer than 35,000 clones, 56% seen once. These receptors are not linked to any known antigen. This sample comprised PBMCs, obtained from a glioma patient whose treatment included an IDH1 peptide vaccine. These receptors were collected from a woman between 18 and 29 years old with glioma. CDR3s include the opening cysteine and the closing phenylalanine or tryptophan. Fields, in order: clone size, CDR3 length, J gene, V gene, D gene, CDR3 DNA, CDR3 protein. D genes are given only for firm matches. Size values are once, few and many counts, or a class for expanded clones, and some rows have none.

abundance: few
len: 15
j_gene: TRBJ2-3
v_gene: TRBV4-2
d_gene: -
CDR3nt: TGTGCCAGCAGCCAAGTTAGTACAGACACAGATACGCAGTATTTT
CDR3aa: CASSQVSTDTDTQYF

abundance: -
len: 14
j_gene: TRBJ2-1
v_gene: TRBV2
d_gene: TRBD2
CDR3nt: TGTGCCAGCATTCCCGGGAGGACCTACAATGAGCAGTTCTTC
CDR3aa: CASIPGRTYNEQFF

abundance: -
len: 17
j_gene: TRBJ2-7
v_gene: TRBV27
d_gene: TRBD2
CDR3nt: TGTGCCAGCAGTTCCCCCAGACTAGCGGGGGGATACTACGAGCAGTACTTC
CDR3aa: CASSSPRLAGGYYEQYF

abundance: few
len: 15
j_gene: TRBJ1-3
v_gene: TRBV2
d_gene: -
CDR3nt: TGTGCCAGCAGTGGGGACATGAGCTCTGGAAACACCATATATTTT
CDR3aa: CASSGDMSSGNTIYF

abundance: -
len: 15
j_gene: TRBJ2-7
v_gene: TRBV13
d_gene: -
CDR3nt: TGTGCCAGCAGTCCTACCGCTGGTCGAGGCTACGAGCAGTACTTC
CDR3aa: CASSPTAGRGYEQYF

abundance: -
len: 15
j_gene: TRBJ2-7
v_gene: TRBV5-6
d_gene: TRBD1
CDR3nt: TGTGCCAGCAGCAGGGATGGACAGGCTTCCTACGAGCAGTACTTC
CDR3aa: CASSRDGQASYEQYF

abundance: few
len: 14
j_gene: TRBJ1-5
v_gene: TRBV5-6
d_gene: -
CDR3nt: TGTGCCAGCAGCTACGCAGGGTCCAATCAGCCCCAGCATTTT
CDR3aa: CASSYAGSNQPQHF

abundance: -
len: 15
j_gene: TRBJ1-4
v_gene: TRBV6-6
d_gene: -
CDR3nt: TGTGCCAGCTCCTTAACAGGGCGCCCTAATGAAAAACTGTTTTTT
CDR3aa: CASSLTGRPNEKLFF

abundance: few
len: 18
j_gene: TRBJ2-6
v_gene: TRBV25-1
d_gene: -
CDR3nt: TGTGCCAGCAGTCCTGGACGGCGGGTGCGCTCTGGGGCCAACGTCCTGACTTTC
CDR3aa: CASSPGRRVRSGANVLTF

abundance: -
len: 13
j_gene: TRBJ2-3
v_gene: TRBV10-3
d_gene: TRBD1
CDR3nt: TGTGCCATAGCAGGGGGCCTGCAAGATACGCAGTATTTT
CDR3aa: CAIAGGLQDTQYF

abundance: -
len: 15
j_gene: TRBJ2-7
v_gene: TRBV27
d_gene: -
CDR3nt: TGTGCCAGCAGTTCCTATATGGGGGACACAACCGAGCAGTACTTC
CDR3aa: CASSSYMGDTTEQYF

abundance: -
len: 14
j_gene: TRBJ2-7
v_gene: TRBV15
d_gene: -
CDR3nt: TGTGCCACCAGCAGAAGACTAGAAAGCTTCGAGCAGTACTTC
CDR3aa: CATSRRLESFEQYF

abundance: -
len: 16
j_gene: TRBJ2-7
v_gene: TRBV7-9
d_gene: TRBD1
CDR3nt: TGTGCCAGCAGCTTAGTCGAGGGGACAGGGTACTACGAGCAGTACTTC
CDR3aa: CASSLVEGTGYYEQYF

abundance: -
len: 15
j_gene: TRBJ2-3
v_gene: TRBV7-7
d_gene: -
CDR3nt: TGTGCTAGCAGCTTTGGGGGCGGTAACACAGATACGCAGTATTTT
CDR3aa: CASSFGGGNTDTQYF

abundance: -
len: 15
j_gene: TRBJ2-7
v_gene: TRBV9
d_gene: -
CDR3nt: TGTGCCAGCAGCGTAGAAAGCGGGGACAGTTACGAGCAGTACTTC
CDR3aa: CASSVESGDSYEQYF

abundance: -
len: 13
j_gene: TRBJ2-7
v_gene: TRBV13
d_gene: TRBD1
CDR3nt: TGTGCCACCACCGGGACAGATACCTACGAGCAGTACTTC
CDR3aa: CATTGTDTYEQYF

abundance: -
len: 14
j_gene: TRBJ1-2
v_gene: TRBV7-2
d_gene: -
CDR3nt: TGTGCCAGCAGCACAACGACAGGCAACTATGGCTACACCTTC
CDR3aa: CASSTTTGNYGYTF

abundance: -
len: 13
j_gene: TRBJ1-5
v_gene: TRBV25-1
d_gene: -
CDR3nt: TGTGCCGGCAGTTTGGGCGGCAATCAGCCCCAGCATTTT
CDR3aa: CAGSLGGNQPQHF

abundance: -
len: 10
j_gene: TRBJ2-1
v_gene: TRBV19
d_gene: -
CDR3nt: TGTGCCAGTAGTGGACAGATACAGTTCTTC
CDR3aa: CASSGQIQFF

abundance: few
len: 15
j_gene: TRBJ2-5
v_gene: TRBV5-6
d_gene: TRBD2
CDR3nt: TGTGCCAGCAGCATCGGGACTAGCGGGCAAGAGACCCAGTACTTC
CDR3aa: CASSIGTSGQETQYF

abundance: -
len: 15
j_gene: TRBJ2-5
v_gene: TRBV27
d_gene: TRBD2
CDR3nt: TGTGCCAGCAGCATGAACGGACTAGCGATGGAGACCCAGTACTTC
CDR3aa: CASSMNGLAMETQYF

abundance: -
len: 15
j_gene: TRBJ1-1
v_gene: TRBV5-1
d_gene: TRBD1
CDR3nt: TGCGCCAGCAGCTTGGGGGGACAGGCGAACACTGAAGCTTTCTTT
CDR3aa: CASSLGGQANTEAFF

abundance: -
len: 14
j_gene: TRBJ1-3
v_gene: TRBV6-6
d_gene: -
CDR3nt: TGTGCCAGCAGTAATCCGGTTGCTGGAAACACCATATATTTT
CDR3aa: CASSNPVAGNTIYF

abundance: -
len: 14
j_gene: TRBJ2-7
v_gene: TRBV19
d_gene: TRBD1
CDR3nt: TGTGCCAGTAGACCATCGGACAGGTCCTACGAGCAGTACTTC
CDR3aa: CASRPSDRSYEQYF

abundance: -
len: 13
j_gene: TRBJ2-3
v_gene: TRBV4-1
d_gene: -
CDR3nt: TGCGCCAGCAGCCAAGATAGCGCAGGTACGCAGTATTTT
CDR3aa: CASSQDSAGTQYF

abundance: -
len: 16
j_gene: TRBJ2-2
v_gene: TRBV7-9
d_gene: -
CDR3nt: TGTGCCAGCAGCCGAACAACAGGGTTAAACACCGGGGAGCTGTTTTTT
CDR3aa: CASSRTTGLNTGELFF

abundance: -
len: 13
j_gene: TRBJ2-7
v_gene: TRBV2
d_gene: -
CDR3nt: TGTGCCAGCACACGGACTAAAACCTACGAGCAGTACTTC
CDR3aa: CASTRTKTYEQYF

abundance: few
len: 17
j_gene: TRBJ2-3
v_gene: TRBV9
d_gene: -
CDR3nt: TGTGCCAGCAGCCCCCACTCTTCTAGCGACAACACAGATACGCAGTATTTT
CDR3aa: CASSPHSSSDNTDTQYF

abundance: -
len: 13
j_gene: TRBJ2-7
v_gene: TRBV6-5
d_gene: -
CDR3nt: TGTGCCAGCAGTGCAGGGGCTCCCTACGAGCAGTACTTC
CDR3aa: CASSAGAPYEQYF

abundance: -
len: 14
j_gene: TRBJ1-5
v_gene: TRBV6-5
d_gene: -
CDR3nt: TGTGCCAGCAGCCCCTTGGGGGGCAATCAGCCCCAGCATTTT
CDR3aa: CASSPLGGNQPQHF

abundance: -
len: 14
j_gene: TRBJ2-5
v_gene: TRBV19
d_gene: -
CDR3nt: TGTGCCAGTAGTATGGGGTCAGGAGTCGAGACCCAGTACTTC
CDR3aa: CASSMGSGVETQYF

abundance: -
len: 14
j_gene: TRBJ1-2
v_gene: TRBV6-6
d_gene: TRBD1
CDR3nt: TGTGCCAGCAGTTCCGGGACAGCGAACTATGGCTACACCTTC
CDR3aa: CASSSGTANYGYTF

abundance: few
len: 15
j_gene: TRBJ2-7
v_gene: TRBV6-6
d_gene: TRBD1
CDR3nt: TGTGCCAGCAGTTACTCGGGACAGGGTACCTACGAGCAGTACTTC
CDR3aa: CASSYSGQGTYEQYF

abundance: few
len: 14
j_gene: TRBJ2-1
v_gene: TRBV19
d_gene: TRBD2
CDR3nt: TGTGCCAGTAGTAGCGCTAGCGGCCTCGATGAGCAGTTCTTC
CDR3aa: CASSSASGLDEQFF

abundance: -
len: 12
j_gene: TRBJ1-2
v_gene: TRBV5-6
d_gene: -
CDR3nt: TGTGCCAGCAGCCTACTGAACTATGGCTACACCTTC
CDR3aa: CASSLLNYGYTF

abundance: -
len: 15
j_gene: TRBJ2-5
v_gene: TRBV27
d_gene: -
CDR3nt: -
CDR3aa: CASSSSWDSKETQYF

abundance: -
len: 15
j_gene: TRBJ1-1
v_gene: TRBV5-6
d_gene: -
CDR3nt: TGTGCCAGCAGCTTGGAGTTGACGACGAACACTGAAGCTTTCTTT
CDR3aa: CASSLELTTNTEAFF

abundance: -
len: 14
j_gene: TRBJ1-4
v_gene: TRBV7-2
d_gene: -
CDR3nt: TGTGCCAGCAGCTTCAAGGGACGGGGGGAAAAACTGTTTTTT
CDR3aa: CASSFKGRGEKLFF

abundance: -
len: 15
j_gene: TRBJ2-7
v_gene: TRBV6-5
d_gene: TRBD1
CDR3nt: TGTGCCAGCAGCCGCCCCGGGACAGGGGCCTACGAGCAGTACTTC
CDR3aa: CASSRPGTGAYEQYF

abundance: -
len: 19
j_gene: TRBJ1-2
v_gene: TRBV5-6
d_gene: -
CDR3nt: TGTGCCAGCAGCTCGTGGGACGGCGTAGTCATTCCGACCGGCTATGGCTACACCTTC
CDR3aa: CASSSWDGVVIPTGYGYTF

abundance: -
len: 14
j_gene: TRBJ1-2
v_gene: TRBV7-2
d_gene: TRBD1
CDR3nt: TGTGCCAGCAGCCGGGACAGGGGGGACTATGGCTACACCTTC
CDR3aa: CASSRDRGDYGYTF

abundance: few
len: 15
j_gene: TRBJ2-3
v_gene: TRBV7-6
d_gene: TRBD2
CDR3nt: TGTGCCAGCAGCTTAGGCGGGAGCGGTGTAGATACGCAGTATTTT
CDR3aa: CASSLGGSGVDTQYF